A single sample is the source of the 8 T cell receptor beta chains below, sequenced in a study of blood T cell repertoires in COVID-19. Assay: immunoSEQ multiplex PCR; the TCRdb copy retains only in-frame clones and omits some. There are some 20,000 clones in the sample; 82% occur only once, and 6% to 7% lies in the top ten. Sequencing was done on a sample of peripheral blood. These receptors all come from a human donor in a cohort sampled during active COVID-19.

This chain uses TRBV28 with TRBJ2-7; no firm D call. Trimming stripped 6 bases from V and 3 bases from J, with 6 bases between. The CDR3 contains 11 residues. CDR1 and CDR2 from the germline V gene are MDHEN and SYDVKM. The CDR3 protein is CASSPLYEQYF. CDR3 DNA sequence: TGTGCCAGCAGCCCCCTCTACGAGCAGTACTTC.

The rearrangement uses TRBV11-2 and TRBJ1-2; the match to TRBD1 covers 7 bases. V lost 5 bases and J lost 4; bases outside the gene matches: 13. Germline V lookup: CDR1 SGHAT, CDR2 FQNNGV. This CDR3 has 16 amino acids. CDR3 residues: CASSLGRDSAFYGYTF. CDR3 bases: TGTGCCAGCAGCCTGGGTCGGGACAGCGCATTCTATGGCTACACCTTC.

The chain employs TRBV7-8 and TRBJ2-3; 9 bases fit TRBD1. The J segment lost 6 bases and the V segment lost 5 bases, leaving 12 bases of the junction unmatched. The CDR3 contains 16 residues. The germline CDR1 and CDR2 sequences are SGHVS and FQNEAQ. In DNA form, the CDR3 reads TGTGCCAGCAGCCTTCCCGAGACAGGGGGTTGGGATACGCAGTATTTT. This translates into CASSLPETGGWDTQYF.

The chain joins TRBV6-4 to TRBJ2-1, with 16 bases that match TRBD2. Trimming took 2 bases from V and 8 from J; bases not matched to a gene: 0. The germline V gene has CDR1 MRHNA and CDR2 SNTAGT. The CDR3 contains 15 residues. CDR3 sequence reads: CASSDGTSGRDEQFF. The CDR3 region has the DNA TGTGCCAGCAGTGACGGGACTAGCGGGAGGGATGAGCAGTTCTTC.

This clone was detected once. The rearrangement uses TRBV7-8 and TRBJ1-1; TRBD1 might be the D (5 bases). The CDR3 has 14 amino acids. The V gene lost 5 bases and the J gene lost 0 bases, with 10 bases spanning the gap. Germline V gives CDR1 SGHVS, CDR2 FQNEAQ. The CDR3 DNA reads as TGTGCCAGCAGCCTCCCGACAGTGAACACTGAAGCTTTCTTT. Translated: CASSLPTVNTEAFF.

This clone came up a few times. This specimen includes other DNA sequences encoding the same CDR3. The chain carries TRBV3-1 (or the pseudogene TRBV3-2) and TRBJ2-7, with 14 bases fitting TRBD2. From germline, CDR1 is LGHDT and CDR2 YNNKEL (reference sequence). This CDR3 comprises 15 residues. The V and J ends lost 4 bases and 4 bases, in that order; junction bases with no gene match: 3. The CDR3 protein is CASSRGTSGSYEQYF. The DNA of the CDR3 is TGTGCCAGCAGCCGAGGGACTAGCGGGAGTTACGAGCAGTACTTC.

This clone was seen a handful of times. The rearrangement joins TRBV7-3 to TRBJ1-2, with TRBD1 matching 8 bases. J gave up 10 bases and V 5 bases, and 12 bases lay outside the gene matches. CDR1 is SGHTA and CDR2 is FQGTGA in the germline V gene. CDR3 length: 14 residues. The CDR3 protein is CASSPGGSEKIYTF. In DNA, the CDR3 is TGTGCCAGCAGCCCAGGGGGCTCCGAGAAGATCTACACCTTC.

This clone came up once. This chain links TRBV3-1 (or the pseudogene TRBV3-2) with TRBJ2-1; 10 bases align to TRBD2. This CDR3 has 15 residues. The V gene's germline CDR1 is LGHDT and CDR2 YNNKEL (reference sequence). V shed 6 bases, J shed 6 bases, and the junction held 8 bases outside the gene matches. The CDR3, as DNA: TGTGCCAGCAGTCATCCCGGACTAGCGGTCAATGAGCAGTTCTTC. Protein product: CASSHPGLAVNEQFF.